The sequence of this T cell receptor (beta chain) was determined in a study of control samples from healthy donors and cancer patients. Using immunoSEQ multiplex PCR, the repertoire was profiled, and TCRdb retains in-frame clones only, with some absent. This sample yields about 150,000 clones, of which 93% are seen a single time; around 2.2% belongs to the top ten. CDR3 length: 13 residues. V lost 0 bases and J 7 bases, leaving 9 bases between the germline ends. Per the germline V gene, CDR1 is PRHDT and CDR2 is FYEKMQ (reference sequence). The clonotype comes from a man in his forties or fifties in good health. The chain employs TRBV13 and TRBJ1-1; D not resolved. The sample taken for sequencing was blood. CDR3 DNA: TGTGCCAGCAGCTTAGGCCCCAGGAATGAAGCTTTCTTT. Translation gives CASSLGPRNEAFF.